These 15 T cell receptor beta chains share one sample of origin, sequenced in a study of T cell responses to AZD1222 COVID-19 vaccine. Clones were read by immunoSEQ multiplex PCR, and TCRdb kept only the in-frame ones, dropping some. Of approximately 90,000 clones in the sample, approximately 92% were seen once. Specimen: peripheral blood, collected on day 0 of AZD1222 vaccination. The receptor set was obtained from an adult in good health.

Notes on this clone: Other DNA sequences in this sample translate to the same CDR3. This chain uses TRBV10-2 with TRBJ1-5; possible D gene TRBD1, 5 bases. Trimming left V 0 bases short and J 3 bases short, with 6 bases between. The CDR3 length is 14 residues. The V gene's germline CDR1 is WSHSY and CDR2 SAAADI. CDR3 coding DNA: TGCGCCAGCAGTGAGTCGGGGGTCAATCAGCCCCAGCATTTT. Translation gives CASSESGVNQPQHF.

The chain combines TRBV4-2 with TRBJ2-3; 10 positions match TRBD2. This CDR3 contains 16 residues. In germline, CDR1 is LGHNA, CDR2 YNFKEQ. V lost 0 bases and J lost 2; bases outside the gene matches: 2. The CDR3 reads CASSQELAGATDTQYF. The DNA of the CDR3 is TGTGCCAGCAGCCAAGAGCTAGCGGGGGCCACAGATACGCAGTATTTT.

The chain carries TRBV5-6 and TRBJ2-1; D remains unclear. Trimming cost V 1 base and J 5 bases, with 7 bases left between them. The V gene's germline CDR1 is SGHDT and CDR2 YYEEEE. The CDR3 has 13 residues. CDR3 nucleotide sequence: TGTGCCAGCAGCTTGTGGTCAAACAATGAGCAGTTCTTC. Its protein is CASSLWSNNEQFF.

The chain carries TRBV6-6 and TRBJ1-4, with a tentative D call TRBD1 (6 bases). Germline V gene data show CDR1 as MNHNY and CDR2 as SVGAGI (reference sequence). CDR3 length equals 14 residues. The V and J ends lost 0 bases and 7 bases respectively, with 9 bases between them. The CDR3 nucleotides are TGTGCCAGCAGTTACTCTACAGGGAGTGAAAAACTGTTTTTT. It encodes CASSYSTGSEKLFF.

This chain links TRBV30 with TRBJ1-2, with 9 bases identical to TRBD1. The CDR3 is made up of 12 amino acids. Germline assignment: CDR1 GTSNPN and CDR2 SVGIG (reference sequence). Trimming cost V 3 bases and J 6 bases; bases outside gene matches: 2. The CDR3 sequence: CAWSRQGDGYTF. The DNA of the CDR3 is TGTGCCTGGAGCAGACAGGGGGATGGCTACACCTTC.

The V and J genes are TRBV7-9 and TRBJ1-5, with TRBD1 matching over 7 bases. Germline V CDR1 and CDR2: SEHNR, FQNEAQ (reference sequence). This CDR3 has 16 amino acids. Trimming at V came to 0 bases and at J to 2 bases, leaving 4 bases not matched to a gene. The CDR3 DNA reads TGTGCCAGCAGCTTAGCAGGGGGCGCAGGCAATCAGCCCCAGCATTTT. Its translation: CASSLAGGAGNQPQHF.

This chain uses TRBV5-1 with TRBJ1-1, with D hard to call. The germline V and J ends were trimmed by 0 bases and 2 bases, with 5 bases remaining between them. This CDR3 comprises 13 residues. The germline V gene encodes CDR1 SGHRS and CDR2 YFSETQ. CDR3 in amino acids: CASSLDSNTEAFF. CDR3 sequence (DNA): TGCGCCAGCAGCTTGGACAGCAACACTGAAGCTTTCTTT.

The chain combines TRBV27 with TRBJ1-4; a weak D match, TRBD1 (5 bases). V shed 6 bases and J shed 10 bases, with 21 bases lying between them. Per germline, CDR1 MNHEY and CDR2 SMNVEV (reference sequence). CDR3 length: 15 amino acids. The CDR3 nucleotides read TGTGCCAGCAGCCTACTGGACGGGGGGGTGGGAAAACTGTTTTTT. Translating gives CASSLLDGGVGKLFF.

The chain couples TRBV6-2 or TRBV6-3 to TRBJ1-4, with D possibly TRBD1 on 5 matching bases. Trimming cost V 4 bases and J 7 bases, with 13 bases left between them. Per the germline V gene, CDR1 is MNHEY and CDR2 is SVGEGT. This CDR3 region has 14 residues. CDR3 in DNA: TGTGCCAGCAGTTCCCCCCGGACAATTGAAAAACTGTTTTTT. Translating it yields CASSSPRTIEKLFF.

The chain combines TRBV7-9 with TRBJ1-6, with D possibly matching TRBD1 (6 bases). The V end was cut by 5 bases, the J end by 0 bases, with 11 bases between. From germline, CDR1 is SEHNR and CDR2 FQNEAQ (reference sequence). The CDR3 consists of 16 residues. The CDR3 region has the DNA TGTGCCAGCAGCCGGGACACGAGCTCCTATAATTCACCCCTCCACTTT. Residues: CASSRDTSSYNSPLHF. Based on the CDR3 plus reference TRBV7-9 and TRBJ1-6, the full variable domain is DTGVSQNPRHKITKRGQNVTFRCDPISEHNRLYWYRQTLGQGPEFLTYFQNEAQLEKSRLLSDRFSAERPKGSFSTLEIQRTEQGDSAMYLCASSRDTSSYNSPLHFGNGTRLTVT.

This clone is a singleton in its sample. The chain carries TRBV30 and TRBJ2-5; D not certain. The CDR3 consists of 12 residues. Germline CDR1 reads GTSNPN; CDR2 reads SVGIG (reference sequence). V gave up 3 bases and J gave up 7 bases, with 12 bases separating them. The CDR3: CAWRIDLGTQYF. The CDR3, as DNA: TGTGCCTGGAGGATCGATTTGGGGACCCAGTACTTC.

This clone showed up just a few times. The chain employs TRBV7-9 and TRBJ2-2; 9 nucleotides line up with TRBD1. Germline trimming cut 5 bases from V and 4 bases from J; bases unmatched to any gene: 5. The CDR3 contains 15 residues. CDR1 is SEHNR, CDR2 FQNEAQ, per germline (reference sequence). The CDR3 bases are TGTGCCAGCAGCCTGGAGACAGGGGGCACCGGGGAGCTGTTTTTT. Its protein product is CASSLETGGTGELFF.

CDR3 sequence reads: CASSISLEGWETQYF. The CDR3 DNA sequence: TGTGCCAGTAGTATAAGTCTGGAGGGATGGGAGACCCAGTACTTC. This sequence joins TRBV19 and TRBJ2-5, with D perhaps matching TRBD2 (6 bases). CDR3 length: 15 amino acids. From germline, CDR1 is LNHDA and CDR2 SQIVND (reference sequence). V shed 2 bases and J shed 5 bases, with 15 bases lying between them.

The V gene is TRBV7-3, the J gene TRBJ2-1, with 12 nucleotides matching TRBD2. The CDR3 is 18 residues long. V lost 5 bases and J lost 4; bases outside the gene matches: 12. CDR1 is SGHTA and CDR2 is FQGTGA in the germline V gene. The CDR3 nucleotides are TGTGCCAGCAGCCAGGGTCTAGCGGGAGGGCCTAAGTACAATGAGCAGTTCTTC. This gives the protein CASSQGLAGGPKYNEQFF.

This clone has a handful of counts. The rearrangement joins TRBV6-5 to TRBJ2-2, with 8 nucleotides matching TRBD2. The V segment lost 6 bases and the J segment 3 bases; nucleotides outside the gene matches: 0. This CDR3 contains 13 residues. The germline V gene encodes CDR1 MNHEY and CDR2 SVGAGI. CDR3 DNA: TGTGCCAGCAGGACTAGCGACACCGGGGAGCTGTTTTTT. Protein sequence: CASRTSDTGELFF.